This T cell receptor beta chain is from a study of shared clonotypes between healthy human individuals. Study overall: Every donor yielded three CD4 naive, three CD4 memory, two CD8 naive and one CD8 memory plate.

Positively selected for CCR7, the CD45RO-negative cells used as naive CD8 cells excluded terminally differentiated effector memory CD45RA+ cells. The study drew its donors from healthy HIV-negative adults without recent acute infections or vaccinations. The deep-level immunoSEQ assay was used. Produced via immunoSEQ multiplex PCR; TCRdb's table is partial and in-frame only. The sample has roughly 2.1 million clones, about 92% seen once; the top ten hold 1.5% to 2%. This CDR3 is built from 11 residues. Germline lookup yields CDR1 GTSNPN and CDR2 SVGIG (reference sequence). Between the trimmed V and J ends, which lost 4 bases and 6 bases, there was a span of 10 bases. On this clone itself: The antigen is undetermined.

Study-level points and caveats: Owing to a small donor count, the genetic and exposure-history diversity represented was limited.

The chain uses TRBV30 and TRBJ2-7, with D unclear. Sequencing was done on a sample of naive CD8+ T cells from PBMCs. This receptor was identified in a man aged 18-30 years in good health. Some clones in this sample may be carry-over from other donors' samples. For the CDR3, the DNA is TGTGCCTGGATGGCCGGATCCGAGCAGTACTTC. This translates into CAWMAGSEQYF.